Listed below are T cell receptor beta chains from one sample, sequenced in a study of regulatory T cells in long-lasting Graves disease. TCRdb recomputed calls from the multiplex PCR reads with MiXCR, one row per CDR3 protein. The sample records fewer than 350,000 distinct CDR3 sequences, 18% being singletons. The sample here was peripheral blood mononuclear cells (PBMCs), taken at new diagnosis, from a patient treated with antithyroid drugs. These receptors all stem from a female donor with Graves disease. The CDR3 runs from the conserved cysteine through the conserved F or W. A D gene is named only where the DNA matches it firmly. Expanded clones get a size class; other rows say once, few or many, or leave the size out.

TRBV29-1,.,.,TRBJ2-1,CSVGGGLGEQFF,TGCAGCGTTGGGGGCGGGTTAGGTGAGCAGTTCTTC
TRBV28,.,.,TRBJ2-7,CASSFPLAQSSYEQYF,TGTGCCAGCAGTTTCCCGCTAGCGCAAAGCTCCTACGAGCAGTACTTC
TRBV9,.,many,TRBJ1-2,CASSVDSGTDGYTF,TGTGCCAGCAGCGTAGACTCGGGGACCGATGGCTACACCTTC
TRBV7-9,TRBD1,.,TRBJ1-5,CASSLVTGQESSNQPQHF,TGTGCCAGCAGCTTAGTCACGGGACAGGAGAGTAGCAATCAGCCCCAGCATTTT
TRBV11-2,TRBD1,many,TRBJ2-7,CASSPPRQGRTYEQYF,TGTGCCAGCAGCCCCCCCCGACAGGGGCGCACCTACGAGCAGTACTTC
TRBV4-1,.,many,TRBJ2-7,CASSQDVGPAGAYEQYF,TGCGCCAGCAGCCAAGATGTGGGTCCGGCAGGCGCCTACGAGCAGTACTTC
TRBV19,TRBD1,few,TRBJ2-3,CASSAGTANTDTQYF,TGTGCCAGTAGCGCCGGGACAGCTAACACAGATACGCAGTATTTT
TRBV6-1,.,.,TRBJ2-1,CASSFSRDSGTNEQFF,TGTGCCAGCAGCTTTTCCCGGGACTCAGGGACCAATGAGCAGTTCTTC
TRBV3-1,TRBD1,many,TRBJ1-1,CASSQVFAGTGATEAFF,TGTGCCAGCAGCCAAGTATTTGCCGGGACAGGGGCCACTGAAGCTTTCTTT
TRBV6-1,TRBD2,many,TRBJ2-7,CASRSTSGIYEQYF,TGTGCCAGCAGGTCGACTAGCGGGATCTACGAGCAGTACTTC
TRBV24-1,TRBD2,.,TRBJ2-2,CATSGPAGGLPGELFF,TGTGCCACCAGTGGTCCCGCGGGAGGTTTACCCGGGGAGCTGTTTTTT
TRBV5-5,.,once,TRBJ2-2,CASSLVGGAANTGELFF,TGTGCCAGCAGCTTGGTAGGGGGGGCCGCGAACACCGGGGAGCTGTTTTTT
TRBV24-1,TRBD1,.,TRBJ2-5,CATRQGAQETQYF,TGTGCCACCAGACAGGGGGCCCAAGAGACCCAGTACTTC
TRBV28,TRBD1,many,TRBJ2-7,CASIGAGGIYEQYF,TGTGCCAGCATAGGGGCAGGGGGTATCTACGAGCAGTACTTC
TRBV18,.,.,TRBJ1-1,CASSIEPNYSNTEAFF,TGTGCCAGCTCAATCGAGCCTAATTACTCGAACACTGAAGCTTTCTTT
TRBV12-3/TRBV12-4,.,many,TRBJ1-5,CASRRGGNQPQHF,TGTGCCAGCCGGCGGGGGGGCAATCAGCCCCAGCATTTT